This T cell receptor (beta chain) derives from a study of early T cells in non-severe SARS-CoV-2 infection. At the level of the study: Unpaired chains resulted from sequencing bulk RNA of unsorted whole blood.

The library protocol tagged individual cDNA molecules with unique molecular identifiers. From the 5' RACE reads, TCRdb called clonotypes with MiXCR, one entry per CDR3 protein. The sample has around 50,000 distinct CDR3 sequences, about 10% seen once. This clonotype was counted a few times. Its antigen is as yet unknown. Study-wide results and caveats: Anti-spike CD8 specificities were favored by VDJdb matching, whose results missed private and CD4 specificities.

Sequencing used whole blood. The source is an adult who was a healthcare worker with PCR-confirmed SARS-CoV-2 infection or an uninfected control (not recorded which).

CDR3 sequence (DNA): TGTGCCAGCAGTTGGGGGGGTGAGCAGTTCTTC. Translated, it gives CASSWGGEQFF. The genes are TRBV6-5 and TRBJ2-1; 7 positions match TRBD2. Trimming removed 4 bases from V and 9 bases from J; junction bases left unmatched: 0. This CDR3 has 11 residues. Germline V CDR1 and CDR2: MNHEY, SVGAGI.